The sequence of this T cell receptor beta chain was determined in a study of T cell changes during pregnancy in multiple sclerosis. Clones were sequenced by immunoSEQ multiplex PCR, and TCRdb holds only the in-frame ones, with some missing. The table shows tens of thousands of clones, with around 93% occurring only once. The germline V gene encodes CDR1 MNHEY and CDR2 SMNVEV (reference sequence). The length of the CDR3 is 14 residues. The ends were cut back, 7 bases at V and 6 bases at J, with 16 bases in the middle. The chain uses TRBV27 and TRBJ1-5; D unresolved. The input for sequencing was CD8+ T cells from peripheral blood mononuclear cells, taken in the second trimester of pregnancy. The sequence derives from a female donor with multiple sclerosis, enrolled in a pregnancy study. The CDR3 bases are TGTGCCAGCACTCACCGGAGTGGAGGTCAGCCCCAGCATTTT. Residues: CASTHRSGGQPQHF.